This passage covers 18 T cell receptor beta chains from one sample sequenced in a study of T cell responses to AZD1222 COVID-19 vaccine. Only in-frame clones appear in the TCRdb table, and some are missing; sequencing was by immunoSEQ multiplex PCR. The profile shows over 95,000 clones, 65% to 85% of them singletons. Sample: peripheral blood, taken 28 days after the second AZD1222 dose. Receptors were obtained from an adult who received the AZD1222 COVID-19 vaccine.

The V call is TRBV7-2, the J call TRBJ2-5; D remains ambiguous. The CDR3 totals 15 residues. CDR1 and CDR2 from the germline V gene are SGHTA and FQGNSA. V was cut by 5 bases and J by 0 bases, with 13 bases left in between. CDR3 DNA sequence: TGTGCCAGCAGCCCCCCTACAGCATACCAAGAGACCCAGTACTTC. Translating it yields CASSPPTAYQETQYF.

The V gene is TRBV27, the J gene TRBJ1-5, with D perhaps matching TRBD1 (5 bases). Germline loops: CDR1 MNHEY, CDR2 SMNVEV (reference sequence). The V end lost 4 bases, the J end lost 3 bases, and 16 bases lay between the germline ends. The CDR3 sequence is 16 residues long. CDR3 bases: TGTGCCAGCAGTTCTGTAGGGGCGGGTAACAATCAGCCCCAGCATTTT. Translation: CASSSVGAGNNQPQHF.

The chain employs TRBV19 and TRBJ2-2; D is undetermined. Germline-derived CDR1 and CDR2 are LNHDA and SQIVND (reference sequence). The CDR3 totals 13 residues. Trimming removed 0 bases from V and 6 bases from J, with 5 bases in between. The DNA of the CDR3 is TGTGCCAGTAGTATAGAGGCTGCCGGGGAGCTGTTTTTT. Translation gives CASSIEAAGELFF.

The V gene is TRBV9, the J gene TRBJ1-5, with D perhaps TRBD1 (5 bases). CDR3 length: 14 residues. Per the germline V gene, CDR1 is SGDLS and CDR2 is YYNGEE. V was cut by 0 bases and J by 5 bases, with 9 bases left in between. This chain's CDR3 is CASSVDGGYQPQHF. In DNA, the CDR3 is TGTGCCAGCAGCGTAGACGGGGGATATCAGCCCCAGCATTTT.

The genes are TRBV28 and TRBJ2-3; no clear D gene. V shed 5 bases and J shed 7 bases, with 10 bases lying between them. The CDR3 loop spans 12 amino acids. In germline, CDR1 is MDHEN, CDR2 SYDVKM. CDR3 sequence: CASSTRSNTQYF. CDR3 nucleotide sequence: TGTGCCAGCAGTACACGCTCCAATACGCAGTATTTT.

On this clone: Other DNA sequences within the sample encode an identical CDR3. The chain employs TRBV5-4 and TRBJ1-2; no reliable D call. V was shortened by 2 bases and J by 2 bases, with 7 bases between the two germline ends. CDR1 is SGHNT, CDR2 YYREEE, per germline (reference sequence). CDR3 length equals 13 residues. Written as DNA, the CDR3 is TGTGCCAGCAGCTTAGAACAGAACTATGGCTACACCTTC. This sequence encodes CASSLEQNYGYTF.

V is TRBV5-1 and J is TRBJ2-5; D not resolved. Between the trimmed V and J ends, which lost 0 bases and 7 bases, there was a span of 4 bases. This CDR3 has 11 amino acids. CDR1 is SGHRS, CDR2 YFSETQ, per germline. CDR3: CASSLETTQYF. Written as DNA, the CDR3 is TGCGCCAGCAGCTTGGAGACGACCCAGTACTTC.

This clone was seen ten or more times. The gene calls are TRBV15 and TRBJ1-2; D is ambiguous. This CDR3 region has 14 residues. With 6 bases removed from V and 4 bases from J, the gap between germline ends came to 15 bases. From germline, CDR1 is LNHNV and CDR2 YYDKDF (reference sequence). CDR3 region: CATRDRGDPYGYTF. The DNA for the CDR3 is TGTGCCACCAGAGACCGGGGTGACCCCTATGGCTACACCTTC.

The rearrangement links TRBV19 to TRBJ2-1; 9 nucleotides agree with TRBD1. The J segment lost 0 bases and the V segment lost 1 base, leaving 4 bases of the junction unmatched. This CDR3 contains 17 residues. Per the germline V gene, CDR1 is LNHDA and CDR2 is SQIVND (reference sequence). The CDR3 DNA sequence: TGTGCCAGTAGTATAGGGACAGGGGTACCCTCCTACAATGAGCAGTTCTTC. Translating gives CASSIGTGVPSYNEQFF.

The chain links TRBV5-1 to TRBJ2-1, with TRBD1 matching over 8 bases. Germline lookup yields CDR1 SGHRS and CDR2 YFSETQ. V shed 4 bases, J shed 7 bases, and the junction held 13 bases outside the gene matches. This CDR3 has 16 residues. CDR3 nucleotides: TGCGCCAGCAGCCGAATCGGACAGGGTGGTCTTAATGAGCAGTTCTTC. Translated, it gives CASSRIGQGGLNEQFF.

This clone was found many times. The chain recombines TRBV4-1 with TRBJ2-7; unclear D gene. The germline V gene encodes CDR1 MGHRA and CDR2 YSYEKL. This CDR3 has 13 residues. The ends were cut back, 1 base at V and 3 bases at J, with 7 bases in the middle. CDR3 nucleotide sequence: TGCGCCAGCAGCCAAGGCACTCACTACGAGCAGTACTTC. It translates to CASSQGTHYEQYF.

V and J are TRBV19 and TRBJ2-1, with 15 bases lining up with TRBD2. Germline-derived CDR1 and CDR2 are LNHDA and SQIVND (reference sequence). The CDR3 is made up of 17 amino acids. Trimming at V came to 7 bases and at J to 8 bases, leaving 12 bases not matched to a gene. CDR3 nucleotide sequence: TGTGCCAGTACCAGGACTAGCGGGGGGGCCTTTAAGGATGAGCAGTTCTTC. As protein: CASTRTSGGAFKDEQFF.

The chain couples TRBV6-5 to TRBJ2-7; possibly TRBD1 for D (5 bases). V was cut by 6 bases and J by 3 bases, with 18 bases left in between. Germline assignment: CDR1 MNHEY and CDR2 SVGAGI. CDR3 length: 15 amino acids. This chain's CDR3 is CASRPQVGEIYEQYF. The CDR3, as DNA: TGTGCCAGCAGGCCCCAGGTAGGGGAAATCTACGAGCAGTACTTC.

The chain couples TRBV7-9 to TRBJ2-3; D is uncertain. Germline-derived CDR1 and CDR2 are SEHNR and FQNEAQ (reference sequence). V lost 7 bases and J lost 6, with 11 bases in between. CDR3 length: 12 residues. The CDR3 region is CASTRVVDTQYF. CDR3 DNA: TGTGCCAGCACTCGAGTAGTCGATACGCAGTATTTT. Supplemented by reference TRBV7-9 and TRBJ2-3, the full variable domain reads DTGVSQNPRHKITKRGQNVTFRCDPISEHNRLYWYRQTLGQGPEFLTYFQNEAQLEKSRLLSDRFSAERPKGSFSTLEIQRTEQGDSAMYLCASTRVVDTQYFGPGTRLTVL.

CDR3 sequence (DNA): TGCGCCAGCTGTCCCTCCGGGCCTTCGCGGGAGACCCAGTACTTC. Its translation: CASCPSGPSRETQYF. The V gene is TRBV5-1, the J gene TRBJ2-5; D not certain. Per germline, CDR1 SGHRS and CDR2 YFSETQ. The CDR3 consists of 15 residues. The V gene lost 7 bases and the J gene lost 5 bases, with 21 bases spanning the gap.

This clone was detected many times. The rearrangement uses TRBV19 and TRBJ1-2; no clear D gene. Germline CDR1 reads LNHDA; CDR2 reads SQIVND (reference sequence). The CDR3 runs 14 residues. The V end lost 2 bases, the J end lost 0 bases, and 7 bases lay between the germline ends. The CDR3 DNA follows: TGTGCCAGTAGTATAAATGCTGCTAACTATGGCTACACCTTC. This sequence encodes CASSINAANYGYTF.

Worth noting for this clone: One junction end does not reproduce the germline sequence, and a read error may be involved. V and J are TRBV6-5 and TRBJ1-1, with D unclear. CDR3 length: 15 residues. Looked up from germline, CDR1 is MNHEY and CDR2 is SVGAGI. Written as DNA, the CDR3 is TGTGCCAGCAGTTACCAAGTCAGACTGAACACTGGAGCTTTCTTT. Translating it yields CASSYQVRLNTGAFF.

This chain joins TRBV6-6 and TRBJ1-1; 11 bases line up with TRBD1. In germline, CDR1 is MNHNY, CDR2 SVGAGI (reference sequence). J lost 7 bases, V lost 4 bases, and 2 bases had no gene match. The CDR3 sequence is 13 residues long. The CDR3 DNA sequence: TGTGCCAGCAGTTTCGGGACAGGGGGTGAAGCTTTCTTT. It translates to CASSFGTGGEAFF.